The sequence of this TCR beta chain was determined in a study of spatial heterogeneity in lung cancer (dated by TCRdb to between 2018 and 2021). Concerning the study at large: Donors were under 95 patients with early-stage, untreated non-small cell lung cancer from the lung TRACERx cohort. In the raw uncorrected reads, each unique combination of TCR and UMI appeared more than ten times on average. Both alpha and beta chains were TCR-sequenced in samples taken at surgery, namely 220 tumor regions, approximately 66 matched nontumor lung samples and approximately 58 PBMC samples. TCR alpha and beta repertoires were quantitatively compared across multiple tumor regions, matched nontumor lung and blood in non-small cell lung cancer. Beta-chain transcripts were consistently detected in greater numbers than alpha-chain transcripts, which likely reflects a higher abundance of beta-chain transcripts. Follow-up PBMC samples were sequenced whenever available, and the median time to follow-up was roughly two years after resection. The study linked features of the TCR repertoire to counts of nonsynonymous mutations, which were determined by whole-exome sequencing of tumor tissue.

Receptor libraries were prepared by 5' RACE. Sequenced on a NextSeq 500. To allow correction of PCR and sequencing errors, the TCR library protocol tagged every TCR cDNA molecule with a unique molecular identifier. For the original study's pipeline: TCR identification, UMI-based error correction and CDR3 extraction were performed with Decombinator tools. TCRs above a frequency of 2 per 1,000, corresponding to the top 1% of the tumor frequency distribution, were defined as expanded. Each repertoire was subsampled 100 times to 5,000 TCRs, after which Renyi diversity was computed with the R vegan package. CDR3 similarity networks were built from amino acid triplet string-kernel similarity, with CDR3s being connected when pairwise similarity was above 0.82. In-frame beta chains were kept once TCRdb had trimmed the public reads at Q25 with fastp and called clones with MiXCR. A single entry per CDR3 protein holds the most common genes and DNA from its merged rows. It is TCRdb's table, rather than the study itself, that gives the V and J calls and clone size. The sample contains 49,000 or so distinct CDR3 sequences, 10% to 15% of them found a single time. Roughly a third of the sample lies in the top ten.

Overall study results and their limits: Additional single-cell paired TCR alpha and beta sequencing was considered necessary to confirm, at a functional level, the hypothesis that regional TCRs recognize regional mutations. Ubiquitous expanded tumor TCRs were detected in blood more often at tumor resection than at routine follow-up. Comparisons of baseline and follow-up blood repertoires included only 15 or so patients.

According to the study, the label for this sample's time point signals: blood at routine non-recurrence follow-up after resection. Whole RNA extracted from tumor and nontumor lung tissue, or from cryopreserved PBMC samples, was used for TCR sequencing without cell sorting. A patient was chosen for TCR sequencing only when enough RNA was available from at least two tumor regions. This clonotype was counted at least ten times. The antigen it recognizes is unknown. There are no base qualities to consult, and no much larger clone falls within one base. The sequence was collected from a male donor with early-stage non-small cell lung cancer. The material was PBMCs, obtained at follow-up.

This receptor carries the CDR3 CASSPMGSYEQYF. The DNA sequence is as follows: TGCGCCAGCAGCCCAATGGGGTCCTACGAGCAGTACTTC. Rearrangement joined TRBV5-1 to TRBJ2-7; the D gene assignment is ambiguous. CDR1 is given as SGHRS and CDR2 as YFSETQ, both from the germline V gene. Taken from cysteine to phenylalanine, the CDR3 has 13 residues. Only CDR3 DNA is held: 39 bases, read in frame from base 1. V gives up 4 bases and J gives up 1 base, and the segment between their germline ends measures 9 bases.